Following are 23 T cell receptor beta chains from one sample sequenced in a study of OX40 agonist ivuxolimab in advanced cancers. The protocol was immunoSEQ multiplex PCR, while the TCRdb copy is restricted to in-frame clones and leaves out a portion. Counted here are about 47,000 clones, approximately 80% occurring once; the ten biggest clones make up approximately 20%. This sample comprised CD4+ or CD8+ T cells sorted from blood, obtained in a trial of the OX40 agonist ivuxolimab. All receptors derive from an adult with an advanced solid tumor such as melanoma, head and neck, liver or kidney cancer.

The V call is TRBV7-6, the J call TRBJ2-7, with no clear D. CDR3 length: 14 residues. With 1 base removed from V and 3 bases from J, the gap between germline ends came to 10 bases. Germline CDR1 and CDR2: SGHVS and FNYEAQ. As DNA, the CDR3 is TGTGCCAGCAGCTTAGGGGGTCCGGGCTACGAGCAGTACTTC. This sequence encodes CASSLGGPGYEQYF.

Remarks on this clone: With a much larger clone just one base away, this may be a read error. In nucleotides, the CDR3 is TGTGCCAGCAGTTTCGGTAGCAATCAGCCCCAGTATTTT. Amino acids: CASSFGSNQPQYF. This chain uses TRBV27 with TRBJ1-5; D unclear. The J call may be incorrect, as the DNA end agrees better with TRBJ2-3. The CDR3 sequence is 13 residues long. CDR1 and CDR2 (germline): MNHEY, SMNVEV (reference sequence).

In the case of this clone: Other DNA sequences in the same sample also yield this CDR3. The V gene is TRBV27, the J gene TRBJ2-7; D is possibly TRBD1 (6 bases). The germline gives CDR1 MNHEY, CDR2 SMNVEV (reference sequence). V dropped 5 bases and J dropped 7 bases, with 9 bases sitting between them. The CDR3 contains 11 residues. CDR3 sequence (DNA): TGTGCCAGCAGTCTAGGGGGTGAGCAGTACTTC. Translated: CASSLGGEQYF.

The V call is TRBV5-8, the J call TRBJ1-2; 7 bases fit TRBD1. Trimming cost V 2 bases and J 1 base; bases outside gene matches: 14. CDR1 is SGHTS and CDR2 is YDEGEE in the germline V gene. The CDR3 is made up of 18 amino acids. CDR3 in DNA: TGTGCCAGCAGCTTTCCCTGGGACACAGGGGATGATAACTATGGCTACACCTTC. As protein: CASSFPWDTGDDNYGYTF. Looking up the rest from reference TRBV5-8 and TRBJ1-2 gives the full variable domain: EAGVTQSPTHLIKTRGQQATLRCSPISGHTSVYWYQQALGLGLQFLLWYDEGEERNRGNFPPRFSGRQFPNYSSELNVNALELEDSALYLCASSFPWDTGDDNYGYTFGSGTRLTVV.

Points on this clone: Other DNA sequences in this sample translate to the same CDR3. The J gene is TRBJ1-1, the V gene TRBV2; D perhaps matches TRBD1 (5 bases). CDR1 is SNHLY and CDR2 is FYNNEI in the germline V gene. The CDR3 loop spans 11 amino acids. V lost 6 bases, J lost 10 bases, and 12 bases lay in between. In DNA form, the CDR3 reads TGTGCCAGCAGCCGGGACGAGGGAGCTTTCTTT. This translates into CASSRDEGAFF.

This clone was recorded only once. The CDR3 sequence is CASSLGGRGVTEQYF. The CDR3 bases are TGTGCCAGCAGCTTAGGTGGCAGGGGAGTTACAGAGCAGTACTTC. V is TRBV13 and J is TRBJ2-7; tentative D call: TRBD1 (6 bases). Trimming cost V 0 bases and J 7 bases, with 16 bases left between them. The germline gives CDR1 PRHDT, CDR2 FYEKMQ (reference sequence). CDR3 size: 15 residues.

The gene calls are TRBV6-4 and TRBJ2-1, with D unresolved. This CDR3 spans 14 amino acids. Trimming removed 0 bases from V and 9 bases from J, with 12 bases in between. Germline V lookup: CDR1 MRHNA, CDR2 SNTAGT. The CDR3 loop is CASSDSATLGEQFF. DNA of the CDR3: TGTGCCAGCAGTGACTCGGCGACTCTAGGTGAGCAGTTCTTC.

As DNA, the CDR3 is TGTGCCAGTAGTATAACGCCAGGGGGAAACGAGCAGTACTTC. Protein sequence: CASSITPGGNEQYF. The chain has TRBV19 and TRBJ2-5; TRBD1 matches 7 bases. Matching the DNA end better, TRBJ2-7 makes the J call doubtful. CDR3 length: 14 residues. The germline gives CDR1 LNHDA, CDR2 SQIVND (reference sequence).

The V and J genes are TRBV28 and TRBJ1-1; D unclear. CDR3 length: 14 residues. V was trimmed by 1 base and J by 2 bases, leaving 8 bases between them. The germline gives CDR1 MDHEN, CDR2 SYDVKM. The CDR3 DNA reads TGTGCCAGCAGTTTATACCAGACAAACACTGAAGCTTTCTTT. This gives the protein CASSLYQTNTEAFF.

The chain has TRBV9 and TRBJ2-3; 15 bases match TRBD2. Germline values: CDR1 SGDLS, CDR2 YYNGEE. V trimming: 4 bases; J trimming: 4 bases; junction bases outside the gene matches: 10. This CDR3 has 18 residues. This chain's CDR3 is CASSPEGLAGGQADTQYF. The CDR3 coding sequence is TGTGCCAGCAGCCCTGAAGGACTAGCGGGGGGGCAAGCAGATACGCAGTATTTT.

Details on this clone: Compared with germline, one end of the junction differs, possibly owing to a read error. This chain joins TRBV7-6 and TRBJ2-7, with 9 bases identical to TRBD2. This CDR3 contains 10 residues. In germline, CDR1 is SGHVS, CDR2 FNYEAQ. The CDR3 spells CASSSSSGDF. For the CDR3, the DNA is TGTGCCAGCAGCTCCTCTAGCGGGGACTTC.

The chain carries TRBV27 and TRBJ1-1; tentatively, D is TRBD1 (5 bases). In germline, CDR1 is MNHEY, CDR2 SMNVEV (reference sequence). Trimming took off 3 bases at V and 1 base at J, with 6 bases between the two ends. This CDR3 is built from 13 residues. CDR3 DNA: TGTGCCAGCAGTTTGGGGCGGAACACTGAAGCTTTCTTT. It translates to CASSLGRNTEAFF.

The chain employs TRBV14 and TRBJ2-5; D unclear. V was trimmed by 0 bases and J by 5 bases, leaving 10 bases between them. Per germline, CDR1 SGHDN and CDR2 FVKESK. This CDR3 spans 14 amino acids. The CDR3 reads CASSQDPVSETQYF. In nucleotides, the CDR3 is TGTGCCAGCAGCCAAGATCCGGTGAGCGAGACCCAGTACTTC.

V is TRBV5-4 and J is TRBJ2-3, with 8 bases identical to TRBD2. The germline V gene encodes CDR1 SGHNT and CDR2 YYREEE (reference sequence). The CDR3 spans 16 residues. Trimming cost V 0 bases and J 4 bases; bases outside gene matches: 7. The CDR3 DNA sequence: TGTGCCAGCAGCTTGGGAGTAGCGGGAAGGCCAGATACGCAGTATTTT. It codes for CASSLGVAGRPDTQYF. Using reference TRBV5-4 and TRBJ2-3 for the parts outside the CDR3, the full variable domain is ETGVTQSPTHLIKTRGQQVTLRCSSQSGHNTVSWYQQALGQGPQFIFQYYREEENGRGNFPPRFSGLQFPNYSSELNVNALELDDSALYLCASSLGVAGRPDTQYFGPGTRLTVL.

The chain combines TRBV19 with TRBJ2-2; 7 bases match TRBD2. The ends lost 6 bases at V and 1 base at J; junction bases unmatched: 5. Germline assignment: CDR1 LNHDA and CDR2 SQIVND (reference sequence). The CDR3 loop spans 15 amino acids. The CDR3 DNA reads TGTGCCAGTAGGAAGGCTAGCGGGAACACCGGGGAGCTGTTTTTT. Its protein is CASRKASGNTGELFF.

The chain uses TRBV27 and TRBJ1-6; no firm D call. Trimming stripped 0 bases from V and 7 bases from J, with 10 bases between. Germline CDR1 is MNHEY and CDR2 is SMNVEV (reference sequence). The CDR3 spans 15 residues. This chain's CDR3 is CASSLSTGGNSPLHF. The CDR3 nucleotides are TGTGCCAGCAGTTTATCGACCGGTGGAAATTCACCCCTCCACTTT.

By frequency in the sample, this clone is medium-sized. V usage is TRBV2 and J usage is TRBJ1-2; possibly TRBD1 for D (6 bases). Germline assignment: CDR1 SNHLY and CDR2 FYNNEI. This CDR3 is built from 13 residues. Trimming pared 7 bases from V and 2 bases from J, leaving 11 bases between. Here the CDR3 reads CASTEQGNYGYTF. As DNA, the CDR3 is TGTGCCAGCACGGAACAGGGCAACTATGGCTACACCTTC.

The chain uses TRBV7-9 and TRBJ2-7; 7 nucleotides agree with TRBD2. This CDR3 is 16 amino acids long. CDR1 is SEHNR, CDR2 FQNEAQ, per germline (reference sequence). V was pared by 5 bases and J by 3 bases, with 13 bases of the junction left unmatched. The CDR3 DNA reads TGTGCCAGCAGCCCACCCAGTGGGGGAGGGATCTACGAGCAGTACTTC. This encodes CASSPPSGGGIYEQYF.

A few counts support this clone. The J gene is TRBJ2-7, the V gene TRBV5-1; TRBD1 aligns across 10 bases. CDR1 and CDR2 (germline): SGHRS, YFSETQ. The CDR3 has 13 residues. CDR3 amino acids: CSQRGTGAYEQYF. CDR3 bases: TGCTCCCAGAGGGGGACAGGGGCCTACGAGCAGTACTTC.

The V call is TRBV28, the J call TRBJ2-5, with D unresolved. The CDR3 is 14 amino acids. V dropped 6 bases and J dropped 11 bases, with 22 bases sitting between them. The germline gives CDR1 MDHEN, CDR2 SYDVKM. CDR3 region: CASSSSHLGPYQYF. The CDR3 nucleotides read TGTGCCAGCAGCTCCTCCCATCTTGGGCCTTATCAGTACTTC.

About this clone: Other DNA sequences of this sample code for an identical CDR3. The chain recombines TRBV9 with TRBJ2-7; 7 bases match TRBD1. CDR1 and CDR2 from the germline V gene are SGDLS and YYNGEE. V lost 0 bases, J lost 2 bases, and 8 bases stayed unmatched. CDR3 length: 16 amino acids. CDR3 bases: TGTGCCAGCAGCGTAGATCCGACAGGGTGGACCTACGAGCAGTACTTC. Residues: CASSVDPTGWTYEQYF.

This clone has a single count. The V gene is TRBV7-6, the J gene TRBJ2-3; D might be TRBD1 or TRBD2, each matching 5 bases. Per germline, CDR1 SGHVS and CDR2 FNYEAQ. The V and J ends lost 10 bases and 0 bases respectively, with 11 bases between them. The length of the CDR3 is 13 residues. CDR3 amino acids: CATRGGSTDTQYF. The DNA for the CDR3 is TGTGCCACCCGGGGCGGGAGCACAGATACGCAGTATTTT.

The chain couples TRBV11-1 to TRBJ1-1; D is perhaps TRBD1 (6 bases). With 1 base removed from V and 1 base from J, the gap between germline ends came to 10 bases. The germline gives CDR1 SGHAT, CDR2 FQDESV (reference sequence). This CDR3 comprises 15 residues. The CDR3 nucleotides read TGTGCCAGCAGCTTAGTGACAGGTCCGAACACTGAAGCTTTCTTT. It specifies CASSLVTGPNTEAFF.